The 26 T cell receptor beta chains below all came from one sample that was sequenced in a study of T cells in Graves' hyperthyroidism and ophthalmopathy (dated by TCRdb to about 2019). Libraries were prepared through multiplex PCR. For sequencing, an Illumina HiSeq 2000 was employed. The TCR beta CDR3 regions were amplified from RNA transcripts. The first round of RT-PCR for the TCR CDR3 was performed with the HTBI primer set and the Qiagen OneStep RT-PCR kit. TCRdb reworked the public reads: Q25 trimming with fastp, MiXCR clone assembly, productive beta chains retained. Rows are unified per CDR3 protein, each entry keeping the most common DNA and genes. Here the sample has around 690,000 distinct CDR3 sequences; approximately 15% occur a single time. Of the sample, around 16% falls within the top ten clones. Sequencing was performed on blood. These receptors came from a man aged 50-60 years with Graves' hyperthyroidism.

This clonotype was seen more than once but under ten times. The J gene is TRBJ2-5, the V gene TRBV2; D possibly corresponds to TRBD2 (6 bases). Germline CDR1 SNHLY, CDR2 FYNNEI. The CDR3 totals 12 residues. Trimming shortened V by 6 bases and J by 13 bases, and 18 bases separated the two germline ends. The CDR3 loop reads CASRSGATLRYF. The CDR3, as DNA: TGTGCCAGCAGATCGGGAGCTACCCTGAGGTACTTC.

The V call is TRBV10-1, the J call TRBJ2-7; D remains unclear. Germline V gene lookup returns CDR1 WNHNN and CDR2 SYGVQD (reference sequence). The CDR3 is 15 residues long. V lost 3 bases, J lost 1 base, and 13 bases lay in between. The CDR3 here is CASSDQNRRSYEQYF. As DNA, the CDR3 is TGCGCCAGCAGTGACCAGAATAGAAGGTCCTACGAGCAGTACTTC.

The chain links TRBV29-1 to TRBJ2-7; D may be TRBD1 or TRBD2 (5 bases each). The germline V and J ends were trimmed by 6 bases and 3 bases, with 18 bases remaining between them. The CDR3 consists of 14 residues. Germline loops: CDR1 SQVTM, CDR2 ANQGSEA. The CDR3 DNA follows: TGCAGCGTGGGAAGGGACGAAGCCCGCTACGAGCAGTACTTC. Translation: CSVGRDEARYEQYF.

This chain uses TRBV30 with TRBJ1-4, with D perhaps matching TRBD1 (6 bases). The CDR3 runs to 13 residues. V was clipped by 5 bases and J by 4 bases, with 11 bases between them. Germline CDR1 GTSNPN, CDR2 SVGIG (reference sequence). For the CDR3, the DNA is TGTGCCTGGGAACAGGGCTTTAATGAAAAACTGTTTTTT. This gives the protein CAWEQGFNEKLFF. Drawing the rest from reference TRBV30 and TRBJ1-4, the complete variable domain is SQTIHQWPATLVQPVGSPLSLECTVEGTSNPNLYWYRQAAGRGLQLLFYSVGIGQISSEVPQNLSASRPQDRQFILSSKKLLLSDSGFYLCAWEQGFNEKLFFGSGTQLSVL.

This clonotype was found many times. The genes are TRBV19 and TRBJ1-6; D is perhaps TRBD1 (5 bases). V was pared by 8 bases and J by 9 bases, with 14 bases between. CDR3 length: 13 residues. Germline CDR1 is LNHDA and CDR2 is SQIVND (reference sequence). Here the CDR3 reads CASEPGGASPLHF. CDR3 DNA sequence: TGTGCCAGTGAACCCGGGGGAGCTTCACCCCTCCACTTT. The complete variable domain, with remaining parts taken from reference TRBV19 and TRBJ1-6, reads DGGITQSPKYLFRKEGQNVTLSCEQNLNHDAMYWYRQDPGQGLRLIYYSQIVNDFQKGDIAEGYSVSREKKESFPLTVTSAQKNPTAFYLCASEPGGASPLHFGNGTRLTVT.

The V call is TRBV7-9, the J call TRBJ1-5; perhaps TRBD1 as D (6 bases). Germline V CDR1 and CDR2: SEHNR, FQNEAQ (reference sequence). Trimming cost V 4 bases and J 2 bases, with 15 bases left between them. The CDR3 consists of 16 residues. CDR3 coding DNA: TGTGCCAGCAGCTCAACCAGGGGAGCCGGCAATCAGCCCCAGCATTTT. Its translation is CASSSTRGAGNQPQHF.

The table lists this clonotype with many counts. The chain uses TRBV5-1 and TRBJ1-2; D remains unclear. The CDR3 spans 14 residues. CDR1 and CDR2 from the germline V gene are SGHRS and YFSETQ. The V and J ends lost 0 bases and 6 bases respectively, with 12 bases between them. The CDR3, as DNA: TGCGCCAGCAGCTTGGGGGCTACTGCGGATGGCTACACCTTC. Protein sequence: CASSLGATADGYTF.

This sequence joins TRBV20-1 and TRBJ1-1, with D possibly matching TRBD1 (6 bases). Germline CDR1 and CDR2: DFQATT and SNEGSKA (reference sequence). Trimming pared 1 base from V and 1 base from J, leaving 7 bases between. The CDR3 sequence is 13 residues long. DNA for the CDR3: TGCAGTGCTAGAGCAGGGGCGAACACTGAAGCTTTCTTT. Its protein product is CSARAGANTEAFF.

There are a few counts of this clonotype. This chain connects TRBV5-5 to TRBJ2-3; 7 bases align to TRBD1. Germline trimming cut 3 bases from V and 4 bases from J; bases unmatched to any gene: 2. This CDR3 has 13 amino acids. Per the germline V gene, CDR1 is SGHKS and CDR2 is YYEKEE (reference sequence). In nucleotides, the CDR3 is TGTGCCAGCAGCTACACAGGGGCAGATACGCAGTATTTT. As protein: CASSYTGADTQYF.

This clonotype came up many times. The genes are TRBV28 and TRBJ2-1, with 8 bases matching TRBD1. Per the germline V gene, CDR1 is MDHEN and CDR2 is SYDVKM. Trimming cost V 2 bases and J 8 bases; bases outside gene matches: 11. CDR3 length equals 16 residues. The CDR3 DNA is TGTGCCAGCAGTTTAAATCGGCAGGGGGCAAACGATGAGCAGTTCTTC. Residues: CASSLNRQGANDEQFF.

This clonotype showed up many times. The V and J genes are TRBV7-8 and TRBJ2-7; 10 positions match TRBD2. From germline, CDR1 is SGHVS and CDR2 FQNEAQ. Trimming at V came to 5 bases and at J to 4 bases, leaving 8 bases not matched to a gene. The CDR3 covers 15 residues. The CDR3 is CASSIGLAEVYEQYF. CDR3 DNA: TGTGCCAGCAGCATTGGACTAGCGGAGGTTTACGAGCAGTACTTC.

This clonotype appeared once. A much larger clone sits a single nucleotide away, making a read error possible. CDR3 protein: CASIPTPNQPQHF. The CDR3 DNA follows: TGTGCCAGCATCCCAACCCCCAATCAGCCCCAGCATTTT. The rearrangement uses TRBV5-5 and TRBJ1-5, with no clear D. V was pared by 6 bases and J by 3 bases, with 10 bases between. The CDR3 totals 13 residues. Looked up from germline, CDR1 is SGHKS and CDR2 is YYEKEE (reference sequence).

This clonotype was observed many times. The rearrangement joins TRBV27 to TRBJ2-7; perhaps TRBD2 as D (6 bases). The germline CDR1 and CDR2 sequences are MNHEY and SMNVEV (reference sequence). CDR3 length equals 15 residues. Trimming shortened V by 1 base and J by 0 bases, and 10 bases separated the two germline ends. The CDR3, as DNA: TGTGCCAGCAGTTTATTGGGACTCCTCTCCTACGAGCAGTACTTC. Protein sequence: CASSLLGLLSYEQYF.

V and J are TRBV24-1 and TRBJ2-2; no reliable D call. This CDR3 contains 12 residues. Trimming took 9 bases from V and 3 from J, leaving 7 bases between them. Per the germline V gene, CDR1 is KGHDR and CDR2 is SFDVKD. CDR3 residues: CATQSDTGELFF. CDR3 sequence (DNA): TGTGCCACCCAGTCGGACACCGGGGAGCTGTTTTTT.

This clonotype was found many times. The rearrangement links TRBV20-1 to TRBJ2-7; possible D gene TRBD1, 6 bases. Per the germline V gene, CDR1 is DFQATT and CDR2 is SNEGSKA (reference sequence). Between the trimmed V and J ends, which lost 6 bases and 0 bases, there was a span of 12 bases. The CDR3 extends over 13 amino acids. This chain's CDR3 is CSAPTGNSYEQYF. The CDR3 DNA sequence: TGCAGTGCCCCGACAGGAAACTCCTACGAGCAGTACTTC.

This clonotype was counted ten times or more. The chain carries TRBV30 and TRBJ1-6; tentative D call: TRBD1 (5 bases). The V and J ends lost 0 bases and 7 bases respectively, with 10 bases between them. The CDR3 is made up of 14 amino acids. In germline, CDR1 is GTSNPN, CDR2 SVGIG (reference sequence). The CDR3 nucleotides are TGTGCCTGGAGTGTTGGGGGTTACAATTCACCCCTCCACTTT. This encodes CAWSVGGYNSPLHF.

The chain links TRBV6-1 to TRBJ1-2; D is uncertain. Germline values: CDR1 MNHNS, CDR2 SASEGT. The CDR3 length is 14 residues. V lost 2 bases and J lost 2, with 9 bases in between. This CDR3 is CASSESLGNYGYTF. The CDR3, as DNA: TGTGCCAGCAGTGAATCTCTGGGGAACTATGGCTACACCTTC.

Remarks on this clonotype: This may be a read error: a much more frequent sequence differs by one nucleotide. This sequence joins TRBV10-3 and TRBJ2-3, with a tentative D call TRBD2 (7 bases). V dropped 0 bases and J dropped 8 bases, with 30 bases sitting between them. The CDR3 loop spans 20 amino acids. Germline V CDR1 and CDR2: ENHRY, SYGVKD. The CDR3 nucleotides read TGTGCCATCAGTGAGTCGGAGTCCCGCGGGGGACACACGGGGGCAGCTACGCAGTATTTT. It yields the protein CAISESESRGGHTGAATQYF.

V is TRBV20-1 and J is TRBJ1-3; 7 bases are shared with TRBD1. CDR3 length equals 14 residues. With 6 bases clipped from V and 3 bases from J, the junction kept 8 bases outside the gene matches. Germline CDR1 reads DFQATT; CDR2 reads SNEGSKA (reference sequence). CDR3 in amino acids: CSAQTGTVGNTIYF. DNA for the CDR3: TGCAGTGCCCAGACAGGGACTGTTGGAAACACCATATATTTT.

This clonotype has just a few counts. V is TRBV9 and J is TRBJ2-2, with TRBD2 identical over 7 bases. The CDR3 has 16 residues. The ends lost 4 bases at V and 4 bases at J; junction bases unmatched: 10. Germline CDR1 SGDLS, CDR2 YYNGEE. CDR3 in amino acids: CASSLLVAGTTGELFF. CDR3 DNA: TGTGCCAGCAGCCTCTTGGTAGCGGGTACCACCGGGGAGCTGTTTTTT.

Only a few counts were recorded for this clonotype. The chain carries TRBV19 and TRBJ2-1; 7 bases are shared with TRBD1. The V segment lost 4 bases and the J segment 6 bases; nucleotides outside the gene matches: 3. CDR3 length: 13 amino acids. Germline CDR1 LNHDA, CDR2 SQIVND (reference sequence). The CDR3 loop is CASSKDRANEQFF. DNA of the CDR3: TGTGCCAGTAGTAAAGACAGGGCCAATGAGCAGTTCTTC.

In its sample, this clonotype was seen a few times. This chain uses TRBV7-2 with TRBJ1-1; D is perhaps TRBD1 (5 bases). V was shortened by 1 base and J by 5 bases, with 14 bases between the two germline ends. Germline V lookup: CDR1 SGHTA, CDR2 FQGNSA. CDR3 length equals 15 residues. CDR3 coding DNA: TGTGCCAGCAGCTTAGAAAAGGGACGGCTAACTGAAGCTTTCTTT. Translation: CASSLEKGRLTEAFF.

This clonotype has ten or more counts. This chain connects TRBV10-3 to TRBJ1-1; 8 nucleotides agree with TRBD1. V was clipped by 7 bases and J by 5 bases; unmatched bases: 6. CDR1 is ENHRY and CDR2 is SYGVKD in the germline V gene. The CDR3 covers 13 residues. CDR3 amino acids: CAINKDRATEAFF. CDR3 nucleotide sequence: TGTGCCATCAATAAGGACAGGGCTACTGAAGCTTTCTTT.

This clonotype has at least ten counts. The chain employs TRBV30 and TRBJ2-3; D call uncertain. The CDR3 sequence is 14 residues long. Trimming left V 0 bases short and J 2 bases short, with 9 bases between. Germline V gene data show CDR1 as GTSNPN and CDR2 as SVGIG (reference sequence). The CDR3 DNA reads as TGTGCCTGGAGTGTAACTCCACTCACAGATACGCAGTATTTT. Protein sequence: CAWSVTPLTDTQYF.

The chain links TRBV19 to TRBJ1-1; D is unresolved. The V gene lost 2 bases and the J gene lost 11 bases, with 15 bases spanning the gap. Germline values: CDR1 LNHDA, CDR2 SQIVND (reference sequence). The CDR3 covers 13 residues. CDR3 bases: TGTGCCAGTAGTATACAGCCAGGTGCTTTCGCTTTCTTT. Translating gives CASSIQPGAFAFF.

The chain joins TRBV18 to TRBJ1-1; 9 bases line up with TRBD1. The J segment lost 0 bases and the V segment lost 5 bases, leaving 4 bases of the junction unmatched. This CDR3 region has 15 residues. In germline, CDR1 is KGHSH, CDR2 LQKENI. CDR3 in DNA: TGTGCCAGCTCAAAAAGGACAGGGGTGAACACTGAAGCTTTCTTT. Its protein product is CASSKRTGVNTEAFF.